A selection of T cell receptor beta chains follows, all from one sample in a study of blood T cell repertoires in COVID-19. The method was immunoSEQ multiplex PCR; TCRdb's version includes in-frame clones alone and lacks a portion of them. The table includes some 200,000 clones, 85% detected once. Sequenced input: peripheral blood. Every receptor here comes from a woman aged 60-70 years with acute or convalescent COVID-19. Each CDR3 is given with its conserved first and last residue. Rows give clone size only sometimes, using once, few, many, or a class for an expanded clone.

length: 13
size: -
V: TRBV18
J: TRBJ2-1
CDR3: CASSPSTGFEQFF

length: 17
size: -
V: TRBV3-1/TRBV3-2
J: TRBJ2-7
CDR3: CASSQGDGRKEAYEQYF

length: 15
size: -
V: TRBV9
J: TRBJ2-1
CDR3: CASSGGDSRHNEQFF

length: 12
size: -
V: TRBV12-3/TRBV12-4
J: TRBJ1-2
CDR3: CASSLGDRGYTF

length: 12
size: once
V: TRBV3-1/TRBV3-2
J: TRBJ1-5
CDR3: CASGAGNQPQHF

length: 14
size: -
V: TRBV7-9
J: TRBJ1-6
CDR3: CASSTDGAIRSLHF

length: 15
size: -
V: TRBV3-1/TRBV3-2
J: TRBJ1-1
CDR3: CASSQGGARGTEAFF

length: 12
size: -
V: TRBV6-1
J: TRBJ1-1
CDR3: CASSEPGREAFF

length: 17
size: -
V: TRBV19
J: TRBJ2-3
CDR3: CASSIGPPNLVGDTQYF

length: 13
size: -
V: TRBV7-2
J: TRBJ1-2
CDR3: CASSIQGRSGYTF

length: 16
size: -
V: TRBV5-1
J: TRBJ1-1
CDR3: CASSLNPGQGATEAFF

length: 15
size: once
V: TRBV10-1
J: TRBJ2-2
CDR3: CASSVDPARTGELFF

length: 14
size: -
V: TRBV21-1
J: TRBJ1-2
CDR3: CASKDRDFLYGYTF

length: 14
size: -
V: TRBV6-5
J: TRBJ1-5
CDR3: CASSYYGGGQPQHF

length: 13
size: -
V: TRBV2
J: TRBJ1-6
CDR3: CASDPGFDSPLHF

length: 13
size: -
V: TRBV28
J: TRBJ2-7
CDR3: CASTPGLAYEQYF

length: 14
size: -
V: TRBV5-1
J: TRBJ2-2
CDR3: CASSFKGDTGELFF

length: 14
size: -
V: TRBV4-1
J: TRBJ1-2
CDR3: CASSQDSGQYGYTF

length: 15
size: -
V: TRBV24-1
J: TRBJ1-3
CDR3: CATSDSDSSGNTIYF

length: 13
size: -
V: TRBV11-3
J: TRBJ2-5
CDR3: CASSLDPEETQYF

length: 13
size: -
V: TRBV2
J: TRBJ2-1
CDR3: CASPSGTSNEQFF

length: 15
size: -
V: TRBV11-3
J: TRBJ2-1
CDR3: CASRKDRELHNEQFF

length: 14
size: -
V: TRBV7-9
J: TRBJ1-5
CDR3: CASSFDNSNQPQHF

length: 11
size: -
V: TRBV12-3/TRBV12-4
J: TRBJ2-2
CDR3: CASSLYWELFF

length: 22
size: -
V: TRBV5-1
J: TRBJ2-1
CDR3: CASSLAGGTSGSRGDSYNEQFF

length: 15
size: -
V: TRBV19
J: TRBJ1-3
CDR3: CASSIDTGGGNTIYF

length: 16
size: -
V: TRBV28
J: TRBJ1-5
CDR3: CASSVRDRGFNQPQHF

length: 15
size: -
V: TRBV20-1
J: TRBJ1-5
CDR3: CSASKAGNSNQPQHF

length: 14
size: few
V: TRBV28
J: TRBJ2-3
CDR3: CASGFFGGTDTQYF

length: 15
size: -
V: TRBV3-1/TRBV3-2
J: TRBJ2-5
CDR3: CASSQDRGTQETQYF

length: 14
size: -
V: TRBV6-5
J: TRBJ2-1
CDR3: CASSLGTGGTEQFF

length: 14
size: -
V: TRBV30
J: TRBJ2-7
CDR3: CAWSVQLSSYEQYF

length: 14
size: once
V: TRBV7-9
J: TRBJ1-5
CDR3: CASSLDRADQPQHF

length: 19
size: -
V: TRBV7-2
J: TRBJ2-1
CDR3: CASSLTRLAGGGAYNEQFF

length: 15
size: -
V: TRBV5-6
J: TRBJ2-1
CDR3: CASSLRLAVYNEQFF

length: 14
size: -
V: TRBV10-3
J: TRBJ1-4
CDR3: CAISESTEEALRSF

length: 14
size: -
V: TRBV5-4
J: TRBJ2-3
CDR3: CASREAGDTDTQYF

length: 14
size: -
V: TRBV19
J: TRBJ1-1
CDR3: CASSIADRGKYAFF